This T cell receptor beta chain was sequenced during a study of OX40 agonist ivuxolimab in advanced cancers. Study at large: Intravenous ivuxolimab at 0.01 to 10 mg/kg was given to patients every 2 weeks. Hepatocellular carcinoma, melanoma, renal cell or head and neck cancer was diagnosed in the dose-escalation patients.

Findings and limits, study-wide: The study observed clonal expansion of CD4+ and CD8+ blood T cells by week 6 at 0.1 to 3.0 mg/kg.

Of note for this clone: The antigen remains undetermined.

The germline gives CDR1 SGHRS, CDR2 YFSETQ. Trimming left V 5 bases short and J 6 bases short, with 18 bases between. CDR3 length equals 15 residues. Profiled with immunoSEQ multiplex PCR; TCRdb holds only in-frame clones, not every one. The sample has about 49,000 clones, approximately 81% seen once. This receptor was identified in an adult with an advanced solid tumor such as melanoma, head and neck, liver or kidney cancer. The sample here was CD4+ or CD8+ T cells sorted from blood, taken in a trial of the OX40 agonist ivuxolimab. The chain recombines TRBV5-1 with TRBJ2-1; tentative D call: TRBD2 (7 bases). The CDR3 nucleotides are TGCGCCAGCAGAGTATCGGGGGGCGGTGTCAATGAGCAGTTCTTC. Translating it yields CASRVSGGGVNEQFF.